What follows are 3 T cell receptor beta chains derived from one specimen sequenced in a study of technical replicates of blood from a few donors. Profiled with immunoSEQ multiplex PCR; TCRdb holds only in-frame clones, not every one. Of approximately 75,000 clones listed, 95% to 98% were seen once; the top ten hold less than 0.2%. The sample taken for sequencing was T cells isolated from PBMCs. The origin of the receptors is a human donor in good health.

The V call is TRBV13, the J call TRBJ2-7; 7 nucleotides line up with TRBD1. Per germline, CDR1 PRHDT and CDR2 FYEKMQ (reference sequence). The junction had 5 bases not matched to a gene; V was cut back by 4 bases and J by 5 bases. The CDR3 totals 13 residues. The DNA for the CDR3 is TGTGCCAGCAGCTATATTACAGGGGACGAGCAGTACTTC. Its translation: CASSYITGDEQYF.

This clone was seen just once. The CDR3: CASSPGGRGGHLHEQFF. As DNA, the CDR3 is TGTGCCAGCAGCCCCGGGGGGCGGGGGGGCCATCTCCATGAGCAGTTCTTC. V gene TRBV9 combines with J gene TRBJ2-1; 9 bases agree with TRBD2. V lost 4 bases, J lost 8 bases, and 16 bases stayed unmatched. Germline V gives CDR1 SGDLS, CDR2 YYNGEE. The CDR3 extends over 17 amino acids.

The chain employs TRBV10-2 and TRBJ1-3; TRBD1 agrees at 7 bases. The CDR3 spans 15 residues. V trimming: 7 bases; J trimming: 2 bases; junction bases outside the gene matches: 8. The germline gives CDR1 WSHSY, CDR2 SAAADI. The CDR3 coding sequence is TGCGCCAGCACCTACAGGGGATCAGCTGGAAACACCATATATTTT. Protein sequence: CASTYRGSAGNTIYF.